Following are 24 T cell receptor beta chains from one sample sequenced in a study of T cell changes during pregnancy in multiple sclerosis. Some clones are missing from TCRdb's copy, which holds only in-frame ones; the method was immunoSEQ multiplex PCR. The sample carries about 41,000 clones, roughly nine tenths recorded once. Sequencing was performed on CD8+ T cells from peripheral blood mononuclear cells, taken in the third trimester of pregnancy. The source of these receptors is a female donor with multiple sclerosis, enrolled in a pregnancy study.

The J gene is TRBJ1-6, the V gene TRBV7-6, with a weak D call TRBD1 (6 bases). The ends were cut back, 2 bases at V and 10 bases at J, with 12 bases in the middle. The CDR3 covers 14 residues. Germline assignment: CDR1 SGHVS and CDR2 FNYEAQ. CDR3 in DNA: TGTGCCAGCAGCTTAATTGGGGGCGGGTCACCCCTCCACTTT. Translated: CASSLIGGGSPLHF. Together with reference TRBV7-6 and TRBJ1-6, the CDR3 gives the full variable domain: GAGVSQSPRYKVTKRGQDVALRCDPISGHVSLYWYRQALGQGPEFLTYFNYEAQQDKSGLPNDRFSAERPEGSISTLTIQRTEQRDSAMYRCASSLIGGGSPLHFGNGTRLTVT.

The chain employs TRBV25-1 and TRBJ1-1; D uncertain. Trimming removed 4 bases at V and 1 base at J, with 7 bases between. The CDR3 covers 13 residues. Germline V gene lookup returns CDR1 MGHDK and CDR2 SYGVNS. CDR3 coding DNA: TGTGCCAGCAGTGCAACAGCGAACACTGAAGCTTTCTTT. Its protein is CASSATANTEAFF.

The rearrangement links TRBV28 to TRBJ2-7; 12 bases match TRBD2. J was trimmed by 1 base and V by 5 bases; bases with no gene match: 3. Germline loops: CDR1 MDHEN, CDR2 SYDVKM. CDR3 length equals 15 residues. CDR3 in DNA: TGTGCCAGCAGTGGTGGACTAGCGGGATCCTACGAGCAGTACTTC. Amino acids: CASSGGLAGSYEQYF.

CDR3 loop: CASGLAAGGPGDTQYF. CDR3 nucleotides: TGTGCCAGCGGGCTTGCGGCGGGGGGGCCGGGAGATACGCAGTATTTT. V usage is TRBV6-6 and J usage is TRBJ2-3; 9 nucleotides align to TRBD2. Per the germline V gene, CDR1 is MNHNY and CDR2 is SVGAGI (reference sequence). V was clipped by 8 bases and J by 5 bases; unmatched bases: 14. The CDR3 totals 16 residues.

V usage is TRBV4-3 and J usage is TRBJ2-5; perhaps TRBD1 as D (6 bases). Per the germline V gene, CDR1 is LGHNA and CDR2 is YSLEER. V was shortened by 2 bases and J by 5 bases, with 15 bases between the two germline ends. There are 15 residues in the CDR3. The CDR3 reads CASSQFDRSGETQYF. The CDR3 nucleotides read TGCGCCAGCAGCCAATTTGACAGGTCGGGGGAGACCCAGTACTTC.

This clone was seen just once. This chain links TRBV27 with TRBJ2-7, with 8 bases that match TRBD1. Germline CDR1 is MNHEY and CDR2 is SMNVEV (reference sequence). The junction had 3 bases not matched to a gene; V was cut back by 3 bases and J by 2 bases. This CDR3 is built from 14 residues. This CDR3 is CASSLGGQAYEQYF. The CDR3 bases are TGTGCCAGCAGTTTGGGGGGACAGGCCTACGAGCAGTACTTC.

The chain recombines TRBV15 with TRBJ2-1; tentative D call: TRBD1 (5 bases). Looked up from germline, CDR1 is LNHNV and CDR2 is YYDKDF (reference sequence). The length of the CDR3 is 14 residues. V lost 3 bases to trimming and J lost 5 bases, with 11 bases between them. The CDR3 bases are TGTGCCACCAGCAGGCCCAGGGATAACAATGAGCAGTTCTTC. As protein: CATSRPRDNNEQFF.

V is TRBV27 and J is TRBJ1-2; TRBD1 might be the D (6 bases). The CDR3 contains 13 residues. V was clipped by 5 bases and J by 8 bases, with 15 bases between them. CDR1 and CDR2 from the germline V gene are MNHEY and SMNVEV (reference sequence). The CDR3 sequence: CASSPRQGLGYTF. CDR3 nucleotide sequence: TGTGCCAGCAGTCCCCGGCAGGGGTTGGGCTACACCTTC.

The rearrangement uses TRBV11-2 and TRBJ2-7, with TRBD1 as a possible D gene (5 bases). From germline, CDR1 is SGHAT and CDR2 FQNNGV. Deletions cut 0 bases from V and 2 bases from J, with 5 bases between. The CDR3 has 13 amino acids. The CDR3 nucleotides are TGTGCCAGCAGCTTAGAACAGGCCTACGAGCAGTACTTC. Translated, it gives CASSLEQAYEQYF.

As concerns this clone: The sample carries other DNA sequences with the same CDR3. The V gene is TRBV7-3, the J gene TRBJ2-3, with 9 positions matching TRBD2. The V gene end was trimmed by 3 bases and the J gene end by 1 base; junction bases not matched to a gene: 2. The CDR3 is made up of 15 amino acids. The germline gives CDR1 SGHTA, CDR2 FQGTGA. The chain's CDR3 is CASSFIAGGTDTQYF. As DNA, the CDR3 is TGTGCCAGCAGCTTTATAGCGGGAGGCACAGATACGCAGTATTTT.

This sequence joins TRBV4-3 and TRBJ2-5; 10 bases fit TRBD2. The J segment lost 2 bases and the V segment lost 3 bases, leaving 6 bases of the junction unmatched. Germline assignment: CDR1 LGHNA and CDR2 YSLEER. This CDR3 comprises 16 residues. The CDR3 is CASSHGLADPQETQYF. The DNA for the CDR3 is TGCGCCAGCAGCCACGGACTAGCGGATCCACAAGAGACCCAGTACTTC.

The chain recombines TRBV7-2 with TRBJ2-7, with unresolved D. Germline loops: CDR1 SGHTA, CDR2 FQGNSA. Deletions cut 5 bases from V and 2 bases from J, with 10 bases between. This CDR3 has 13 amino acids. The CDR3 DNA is TGTGCCAGCAGCCCGGTGCCCACCTACGAGCAGTACTTC. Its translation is CASSPVPTYEQYF.

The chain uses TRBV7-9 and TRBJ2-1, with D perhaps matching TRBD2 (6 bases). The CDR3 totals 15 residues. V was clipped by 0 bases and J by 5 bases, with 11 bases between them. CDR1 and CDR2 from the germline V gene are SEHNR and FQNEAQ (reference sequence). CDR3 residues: CASSLAAGRNNEQFF. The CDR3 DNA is TGTGCCAGCAGCTTAGCTGCGGGGAGGAACAATGAGCAGTTCTTC.

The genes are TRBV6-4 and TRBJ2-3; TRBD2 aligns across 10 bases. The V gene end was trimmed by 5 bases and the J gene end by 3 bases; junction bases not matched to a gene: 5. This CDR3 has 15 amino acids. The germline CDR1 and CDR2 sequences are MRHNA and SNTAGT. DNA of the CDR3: TGTGCCAGCAGTTCGGGGACTAGCGAGACAGATACGCAGTATTTT. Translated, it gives CASSSGTSETDTQYF.

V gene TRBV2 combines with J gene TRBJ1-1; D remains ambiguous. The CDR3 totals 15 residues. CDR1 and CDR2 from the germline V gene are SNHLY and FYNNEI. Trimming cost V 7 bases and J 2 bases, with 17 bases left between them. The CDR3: CASKIDNRLNTEAFF. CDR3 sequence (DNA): TGTGCCAGCAAGATCGACAACCGATTAAACACTGAAGCTTTCTTT.

The CDR3 here is CASSHDQRGVHNEQFF. DNA for the CDR3: TGCGCCAGCTCCCATGATCAGCGGGGGGTCCACAATGAGCAGTTCTTC. This rearrangement joins TRBV4-3 to TRBJ2-1; 9 positions match TRBD2. Trimming at V came to 8 bases and at J to 5 bases, leaving 13 bases not matched to a gene. Germline CDR1 LGHNA, CDR2 YSLEER. CDR3 length: 16 residues.

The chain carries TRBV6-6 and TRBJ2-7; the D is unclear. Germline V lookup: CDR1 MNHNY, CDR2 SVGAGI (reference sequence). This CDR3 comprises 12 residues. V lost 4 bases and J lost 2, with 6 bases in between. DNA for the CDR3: TGTGCCAGCAGTTCGCAGGCCTACGAGCAGTACTTC. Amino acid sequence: CASSSQAYEQYF.

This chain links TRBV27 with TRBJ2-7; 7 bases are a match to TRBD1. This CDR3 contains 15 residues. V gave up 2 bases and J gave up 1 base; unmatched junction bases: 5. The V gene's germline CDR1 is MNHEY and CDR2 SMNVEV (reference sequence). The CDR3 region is CASSLRGPSSYEQYF. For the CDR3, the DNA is TGTGCCAGCAGTTTAAGGGGGCCGTCTTCCTACGAGCAGTACTTC.

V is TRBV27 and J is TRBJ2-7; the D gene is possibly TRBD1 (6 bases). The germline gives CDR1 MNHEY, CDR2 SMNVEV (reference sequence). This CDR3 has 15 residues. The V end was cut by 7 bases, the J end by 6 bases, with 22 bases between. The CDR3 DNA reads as TGTGCCAGCACCAGCAGGGGAGCCTACGGCGGCGAGCAGTACTTC. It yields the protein CASTSRGAYGGEQYF.

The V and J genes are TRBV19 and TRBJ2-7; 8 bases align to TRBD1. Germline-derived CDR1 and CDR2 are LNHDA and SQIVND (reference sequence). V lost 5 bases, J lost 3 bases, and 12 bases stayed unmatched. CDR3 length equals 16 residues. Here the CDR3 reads CASSPIPGQDGYEQYF. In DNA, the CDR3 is TGTGCCAGTAGTCCGATCCCGGGACAGGATGGCTACGAGCAGTACTTC.

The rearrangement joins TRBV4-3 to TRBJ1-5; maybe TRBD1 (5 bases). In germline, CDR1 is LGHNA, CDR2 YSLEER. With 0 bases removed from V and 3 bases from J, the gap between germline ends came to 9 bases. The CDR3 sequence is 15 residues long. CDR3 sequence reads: CASSQDTGDNQPQHF. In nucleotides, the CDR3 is TGCGCCAGCAGCCAAGATACGGGGGACAATCAGCCCCAGCATTTT.

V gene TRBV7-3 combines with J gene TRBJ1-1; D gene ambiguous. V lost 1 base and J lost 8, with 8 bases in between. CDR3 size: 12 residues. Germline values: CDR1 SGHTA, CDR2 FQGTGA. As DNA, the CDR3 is TGTGCCAGCAGCTTAAATGGCAGGGAAGCTTTCTTT. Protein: CASSLNGREAFF.

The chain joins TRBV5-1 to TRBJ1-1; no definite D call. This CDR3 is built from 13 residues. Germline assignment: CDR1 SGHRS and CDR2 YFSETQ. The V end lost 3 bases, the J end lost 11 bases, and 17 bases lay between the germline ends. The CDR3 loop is CASSSWSDSQAFF. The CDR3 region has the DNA TGCGCCAGCAGCTCCTGGTCCGATAGCCAGGCTTTCTTT.

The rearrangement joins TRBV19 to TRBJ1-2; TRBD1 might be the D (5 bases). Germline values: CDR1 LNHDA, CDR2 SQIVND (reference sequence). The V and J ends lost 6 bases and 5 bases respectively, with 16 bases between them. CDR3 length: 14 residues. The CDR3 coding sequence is TGTGCCAGTAGCACGGACGGGGGATGGTATGGCTACACCTTC. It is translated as CASSTDGGWYGYTF.